This is a list of T cell receptor beta chains from one sample in a study of Graves' ophthalmopathy and Graves' hyperthyroidism. TCRdb re-called the multiplex PCR reads through MiXCR, storing one row per CDR3 protein. The sample consists of about 500,000 distinct CDR3 sequences, 35% to 40% of them appearing once. The specimen sequenced was peripheral blood or thyroid tissue (not recorded which). Receptors originate from an adult man with Graves' hyperthyroidism. The CDR3 runs from the conserved cysteine through the conserved F or W. The D gene is left open where the match is weak. For some rows the clone size is stated as once, few or many, or as a class when expanded; others skip it.

len	abundance	d_gene	j_gene	v_gene	CDR3nt	CDR3aa
11	.	.	TRBJ2-2	TRBV2	TGTGCCAGCAGGACTTTCGGGGAGCTGTTTTTT	CASRTFGELFF
14	.	TRBD1	TRBJ2-2	TRBV7-9	TGTGCCAGAGGTGGACAGGGCAGCACCGGGGAGCTGTTTTTT	CARGGQGSTGELFF
14	.	TRBD1	TRBJ2-7	TRBV7-9	TGTGCCAGCAGCCTGGGACAGGGGACCTGCGAGCAGTACTTC	CASSLGQGTCEQYF
17	.	TRBD2	TRBJ2-7	TRBV4-2	TGTGCCAGCAGCCAGCCCATGTACGGGGGGGCCGTCTACGAGCAGTACTTC	CASSQPMYGGAVYEQYF
14	many	.	TRBJ2-1	TRBV24-1	TGTGCCACCAGTGAATCCCCGGGTTACAATGAGCAGTTCTTC	CATSESPGYNEQFF
13	.	.	TRBJ2-2	TRBV7-3	TGTGCCAGCAGCTTTCCGGGGACCGGGGAGCTGTTTTTT	CASSFPGTGELFF
11	many	.	TRBJ1-1	TRBV7-6	TGTGCCAGCAGCTTACAGGGCAAAGCTTTCTTT	CASSLQGKAFF
13	many	.	TRBJ1-6	TRBV19	TGTGCCAGTAGTATAGAGGCGGATTCACCCCTCCACTTT	CASSIEADSPLHF
16	.	.	TRBJ2-3	TRBV10-3	TGTGCCATCACCCAACAGGGTCCTTCGAGCACAGATACGCAGTATTTT	CAITQQGPSSTDTQYF
16	many	TRBD1	TRBJ2-2	TRBV12-3/TRBV12-4	TGTGCCAGCAACTTCGGGACAGAAGTGCGCACCGGGGAGCTGTTTTTT	CASNFGTEVRTGELFF
14	.	.	TRBJ2-7	TRBV5-4	TGTGCCAGCAGCTTGCGTTGGGCCGGGGGCGAGCAGTACTTC	CASSLRWAGGEQYF
13	many	.	TRBJ1-2	TRBV10-3	TGTGCCATCAGCCAGGACAGTAACTATGGCTACACCTTC	CAISQDSNYGYTF
12	many	.	TRBJ2-7	TRBV19	TGTGCCAGTAGCGTTGGCGGCGACGAGCAGTACTTC	CASSVGGDEQYF
14	.	.	TRBJ1-4	TRBV6-5	TGTGCCAGCAGGGACGGGATAAGGGTTGAAAAACTGTTTTTT	CASRDGIRVEKLFF
14	.	.	TRBJ1-1	TRBV10-3	TGTGCCATCAGTGAGTCATGGGGAGGCACTGAAGCTTTCTTT	CAISESWGGTEAFF
18	few	TRBD1	TRBJ1-3	TRBV12-3/TRBV12-4	TGTGCCAGCAGTTTCCCAGGGGGGATATTCGACTCTGGAAACACCATATATTTT	CASSFPGGIFDSGNTIYF
15	few	.	TRBJ2-7	TRBV6-1	TGTGCCAGCAGTGAACTAGGGGGGTTCTCCTACGAGCAGTACTTC	CASSELGGFSYEQYF
15	many	.	TRBJ1-6	TRBV9	TGTGCCAGCAGTCAGAAACAGGGCCATAATTCACCCCTCCACTTT	CASSQKQGHNSPLHF
13	.	TRBD1	TRBJ1-2	TRBV10-3	TGTGCCTCCCGGACAGGTTCTAACTATGGCTACACCTTC	CASRTGSNYGYTF
17	once	TRBD2	TRBJ2-3	TRBV19	TGTGCCAGTAGCCTAGGAATAGCGGGGAGGAGCACAGATACGCAGTATTTT	CASSLGIAGRSTDTQYF
14	many	.	TRBJ1-4	TRBV20-1	TGCAGTGCTCCGTCGACCGCCATTAATGAAAAACTGTTTTTT	CSAPSTAINEKLFF
14	many	TRBD2	TRBJ2-7	TRBV29-1	TGCAGCGCCCAGGGACTAGCGGGCGGCTACGAGCAGTACTTC	CSAQGLAGGYEQYF
15	many	.	TRBJ1-2	TRBV11-2	TGTGCCAGCAGCTCCCAGGGGACCGCGAACTATGGCTACACCTTC	CASSSQGTANYGYTF
14	few	TRBD1	TRBJ2-7	TRBV18	TGTGCCAGCTCAATGACAGGGAAGCTGCACGAGCAGTACTTC	CASSMTGKLHEQYF
16	.	TRBD1	TRBJ1-2	TRBV5-5	TGTGCCAGCAGCTTGGTTGAGGGACAGACAAGCTATGGCTACACCTTC	CASSLVEGQTSYGYTF
14	few	.	TRBJ1-5	TRBV19	TGTGCCAGGGAGGGGGACCCTAGCAATCAGCCCCAGCATTTT	CAREGDPSNQPQHF
16	many	TRBD1	TRBJ2-5	TRBV4-2	TGTGCCAGCAGCCAAGATCCCGACAGGGGGAGAGAGACCCAGTACTTC	CASSQDPDRGRETQYF
16	.	TRBD1	TRBJ1-5	TRBV6-5	TGTGCCAGCAGTGCCGGGACAGGGTATGACAATCAGCCCCAGCATTTT	CASSAGTGYDNQPQHF
18	.	TRBD1	TRBJ2-1	TRBV24-1	TGTGCCACCAGTGAACCACCCGGGACAGGCTATACCTACAATGAGCAGTTCTTC	CATSEPPGTGYTYNEQFF
13	many	.	TRBJ2-7	TRBV19	TGTGCCAGTAGTACCACCTTTACCTACGAGCAGTACTTC	CASSTTFTYEQYF
16	.	TRBD2	TRBJ2-2	TRBV10-3	TGTGCCAGCAGGGCGGGACTACCACCGAACACCGGGGGGCTGTTTTTT	CASRAGLPPNTGGLFF
14	many	TRBD2	TRBJ2-5	TRBV2	TGTGCCAGCAGTAGACTAGCGATCCAAGAGACCCAGTACTTC	CASSRLAIQETQYF
15	many	.	TRBJ1-1	TRBV19	TGTGCCAGTAACATTGGACAGCGATTGAACACTGAGGCTTTCTTT	CASNIGQRLNTEAFF
17	many	TRBD2	TRBJ2-1	TRBV5-4	TGTGCCAGCAGCGTAGCGGGGGGGCCGAGCTCCTACAATGAGCAGTTCTTC	CASSVAGGPSSYNEQFF